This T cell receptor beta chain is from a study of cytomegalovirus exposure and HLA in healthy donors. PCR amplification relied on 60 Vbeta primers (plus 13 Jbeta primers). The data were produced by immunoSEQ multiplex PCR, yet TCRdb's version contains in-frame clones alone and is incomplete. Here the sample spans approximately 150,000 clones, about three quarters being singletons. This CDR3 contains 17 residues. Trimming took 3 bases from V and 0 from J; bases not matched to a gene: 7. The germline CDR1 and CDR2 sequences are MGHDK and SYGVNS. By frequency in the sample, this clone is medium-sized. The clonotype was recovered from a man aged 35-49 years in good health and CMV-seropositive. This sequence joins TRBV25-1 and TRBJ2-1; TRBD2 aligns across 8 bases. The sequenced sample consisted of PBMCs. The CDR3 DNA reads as TGTGCCAGCAGTGACCCACGCGGGACTAGCTCCTACAATGAGCAGTTCTTC. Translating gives CASSDPRGTSSYNEQFF.